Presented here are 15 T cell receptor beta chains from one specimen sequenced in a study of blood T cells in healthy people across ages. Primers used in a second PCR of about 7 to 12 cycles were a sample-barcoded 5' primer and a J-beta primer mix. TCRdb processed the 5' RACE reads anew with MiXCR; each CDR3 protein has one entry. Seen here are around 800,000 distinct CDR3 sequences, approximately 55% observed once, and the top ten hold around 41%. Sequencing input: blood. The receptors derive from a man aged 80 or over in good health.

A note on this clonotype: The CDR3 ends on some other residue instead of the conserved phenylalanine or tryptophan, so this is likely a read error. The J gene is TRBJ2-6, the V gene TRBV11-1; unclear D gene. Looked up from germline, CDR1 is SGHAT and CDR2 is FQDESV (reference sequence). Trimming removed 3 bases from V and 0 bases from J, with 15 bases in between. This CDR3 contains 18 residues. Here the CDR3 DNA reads TGTGCCAGCAGCTTCTTCCGCCACGCAAGCTCTGGGGCCAACGTCCTGACTTTA. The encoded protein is CASSFFRHASSGANVLTL.

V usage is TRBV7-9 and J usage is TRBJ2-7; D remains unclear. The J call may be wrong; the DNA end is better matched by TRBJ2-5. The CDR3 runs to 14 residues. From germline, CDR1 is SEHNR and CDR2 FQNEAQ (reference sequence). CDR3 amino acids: CASSPQAAGETQYF. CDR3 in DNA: TGTGCCAGCAGCCCTCAGGCGGCTGGGGAGACCCAGTACTTC.

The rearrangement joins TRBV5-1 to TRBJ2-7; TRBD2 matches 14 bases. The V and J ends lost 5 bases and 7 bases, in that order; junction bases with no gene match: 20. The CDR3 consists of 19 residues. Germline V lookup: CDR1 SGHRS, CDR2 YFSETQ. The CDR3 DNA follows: TGCGCCAGCAGTTCGACTAGCGGGAGGGTCCCGACCCCCAGCAATGAGCAGTACTTC. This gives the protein CASSSTSGRVPTPSNEQYF.

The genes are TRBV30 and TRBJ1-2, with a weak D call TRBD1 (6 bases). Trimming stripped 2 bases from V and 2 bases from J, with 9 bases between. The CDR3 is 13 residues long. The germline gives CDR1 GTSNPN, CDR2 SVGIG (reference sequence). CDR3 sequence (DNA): TGTGCCTGGAGTAGGGGACAAAACTATGGCTACACCTTC. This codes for CAWSRGQNYGYTF.

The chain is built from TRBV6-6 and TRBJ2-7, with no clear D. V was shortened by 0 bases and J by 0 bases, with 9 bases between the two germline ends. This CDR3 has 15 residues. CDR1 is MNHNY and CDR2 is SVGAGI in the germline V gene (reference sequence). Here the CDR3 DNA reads TGTGCCAGCAGTTACTCTCCTGCTAGCTCCTACGAGCAGTACTTC. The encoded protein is CASSYSPASSYEQYF.

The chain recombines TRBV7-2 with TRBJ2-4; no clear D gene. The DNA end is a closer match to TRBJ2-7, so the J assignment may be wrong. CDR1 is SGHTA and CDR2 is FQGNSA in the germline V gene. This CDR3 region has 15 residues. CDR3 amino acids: CASSQLLRSHYEQYF. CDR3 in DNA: TGTGCCAGCAGTCAACTACTTCGTTCACACTACGAGCAGTACTTC.

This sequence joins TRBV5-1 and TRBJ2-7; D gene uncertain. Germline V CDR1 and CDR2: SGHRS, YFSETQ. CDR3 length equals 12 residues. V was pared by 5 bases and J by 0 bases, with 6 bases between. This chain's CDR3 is CASRTDSYEQYF. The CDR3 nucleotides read TGCGCCAGCAGAACCGACTCCTACGAGCAGTACTTC. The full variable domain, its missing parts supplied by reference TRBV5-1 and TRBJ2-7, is KAGVTQTPRYLIKTRGQQVTLSCSPISGHRSVSWYQQTPGQGLQFLFEYFSETQRNKGNFPGRFSGRQFSNSRSEMNVSTLELGDSALYLCASRTDSYEQYFGPGTRLTVT.

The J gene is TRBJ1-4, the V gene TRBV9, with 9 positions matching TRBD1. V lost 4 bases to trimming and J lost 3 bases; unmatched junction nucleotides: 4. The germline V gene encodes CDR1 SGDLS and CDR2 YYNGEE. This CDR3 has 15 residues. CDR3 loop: CASSNRDRANEKLFF. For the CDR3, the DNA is TGTGCCAGCAGCAACCGGGACAGGGCTAATGAAAAACTGTTTTTT.

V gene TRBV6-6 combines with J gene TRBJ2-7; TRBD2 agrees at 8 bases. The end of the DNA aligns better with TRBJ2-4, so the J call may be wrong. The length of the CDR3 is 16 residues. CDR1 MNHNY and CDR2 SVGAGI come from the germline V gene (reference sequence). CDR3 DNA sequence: TGTGCCAGCAGTTACGGTAGCGGGATAAGTGAAAACATTCAGTACTTC. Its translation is CASSYGSGISENIQYF.

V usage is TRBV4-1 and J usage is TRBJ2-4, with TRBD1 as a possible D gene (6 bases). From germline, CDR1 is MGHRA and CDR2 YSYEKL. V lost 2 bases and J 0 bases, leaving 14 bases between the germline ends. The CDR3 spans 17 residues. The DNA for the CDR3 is TGCGCCAGCAGCCAACAGTCAGGACAGTTAGCCAAAAACATTCAGTACTTC. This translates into CASSQQSGQLAKNIQYF.

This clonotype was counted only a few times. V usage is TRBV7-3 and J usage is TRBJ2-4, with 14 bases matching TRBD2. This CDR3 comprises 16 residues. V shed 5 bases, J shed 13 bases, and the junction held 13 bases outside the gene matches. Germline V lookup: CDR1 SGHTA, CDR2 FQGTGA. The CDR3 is CASSPRGTSGSYEQYF. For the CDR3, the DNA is TGTGCCAGCAGCCCCCGGGGGACTAGCGGGAGCTATGAGCAGTACTTC.

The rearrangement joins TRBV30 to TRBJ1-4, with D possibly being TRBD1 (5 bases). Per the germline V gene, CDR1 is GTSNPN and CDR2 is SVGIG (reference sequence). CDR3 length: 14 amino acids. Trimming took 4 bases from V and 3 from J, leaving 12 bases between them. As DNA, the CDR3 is TGTGCCTGGACCTCTGGGGCCCCTAATGAAAAACTGTTTTTT. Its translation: CAWTSGAPNEKLFF.

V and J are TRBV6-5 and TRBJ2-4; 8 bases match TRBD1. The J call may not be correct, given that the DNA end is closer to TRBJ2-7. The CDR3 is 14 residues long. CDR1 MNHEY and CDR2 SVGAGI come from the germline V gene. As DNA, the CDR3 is TGTGCCAGCAGTTACTACAGGGGGGCCTACGAGCAGTACTTC. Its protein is CASSYYRGAYEQYF.

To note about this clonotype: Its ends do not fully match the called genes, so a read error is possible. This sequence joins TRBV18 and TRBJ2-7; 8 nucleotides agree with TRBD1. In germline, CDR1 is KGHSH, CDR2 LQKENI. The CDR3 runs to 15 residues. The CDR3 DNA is TGTGCAAGCTCACTTGGACAGGGCGACACCTACGAGCAGTACTTC. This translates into CASSLGQGDTYEQYF.

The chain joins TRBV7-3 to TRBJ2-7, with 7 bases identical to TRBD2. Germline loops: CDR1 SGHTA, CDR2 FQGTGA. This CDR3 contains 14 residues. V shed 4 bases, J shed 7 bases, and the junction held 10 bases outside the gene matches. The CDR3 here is CASSSKGGLGEQYF. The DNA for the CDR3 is TGTGCCAGCAGCTCTAAGGGAGGGCTAGGGGAGCAGTACTTC.